These T cell receptor beta chains were read from a single sample in a study of cytomegalovirus exposure and HLA in healthy donors. The method was immunoSEQ multiplex PCR; TCRdb's version includes in-frame clones alone and lacks a portion of them. The sample includes fewer than 200,000 clones, roughly 80% of them seen just once. Sequenced material: PBMCs. The receptors stem from a woman aged 18-29 years in good health and CMV-seronegative. Each CDR3 is given with its conserved first and last residue.

V gene: TRBV5-1
J gene: TRBJ2-2
CDR3 protein: CASSLGAGSNTGELFF

V gene: TRBV6-4
J gene: TRBJ1-1
CDR3 protein: CASKGEVNTEAFF

V gene: TRBV14
J gene: TRBJ1-2
CDR3 protein: CASSQLTNYGYTF

V gene: TRBV28
J gene: TRBJ2-1
CDR3 protein: CASSLGHRVDEQFF

V gene: TRBV7-9
J gene: TRBJ2-7
CDR3 protein: CASRKLAGGPSYEQYF

V gene: TRBV6-5
J gene: TRBJ2-7
CDR3 protein: CASSRDNPYERYF

V gene: TRBV6-4
J gene: TRBJ2-3
CDR3 protein: CASSDQTSGPDTQYF

V gene: TRBV28
J gene: TRBJ2-5
CDR3 protein: CASSSTSGRAEETQYF

V gene: TRBV27
J gene: TRBJ1-1
CDR3 protein: CASSPMTDGNTEAFF

V gene: TRBV5-6
J gene: TRBJ1-4
CDR3 protein: CASSLGTYEKLFF

V gene: TRBV5-1
J gene: TRBJ2-1
CDR3 protein: CASSLGEGWPYNEQFF

V gene: TRBV10-3
J gene: TRBJ2-7
CDR3 protein: CASSEFQEGPYEQYF

V gene: TRBV30
J gene: TRBJ1-5
CDR3 protein: CAWSSGSRGNQPQHF

V gene: TRBV5-5
J gene: TRBJ2-1
CDR3 protein: CASSFAGTVYNEQFF

V gene: TRBV5-4
J gene: TRBJ1-1
CDR3 protein: CASSSQRFTPTEAFF

V gene: TRBV28
J gene: TRBJ2-3
CDR3 protein: CASSPSLAGDADTQYF

V gene: TRBV19
J gene: TRBJ1-1
CDR3 protein: CASSIGVNTEAFF

V gene: TRBV5-6
J gene: TRBJ2-1
CDR3 protein: CASSRRVSGRRSYNEQFF

V gene: TRBV5-8
J gene: TRBJ2-7
CDR3 protein: CASSRSGTSSYEQYF

V gene: TRBV5-1
J gene: TRBJ2-1
CDR3 protein: CASSLGGLAYGNEQFF

V gene: TRBV7-8
J gene: TRBJ1-2
CDR3 protein: CASSLSTVHYGYTF

V gene: TRBV27
J gene: TRBJ2-7
CDR3 protein: CASSSRQASYEQYF

V gene: TRBV7-8
J gene: TRBJ1-5
CDR3 protein: CASRLTGLEQPQHF

V gene: TRBV28
J gene: TRBJ1-2
CDR3 protein: CASFSRTLNYGYTF

V gene: TRBV5-4
J gene: TRBJ1-2
CDR3 protein: CASTAETNYGYTF

V gene: TRBV5-4
J gene: TRBJ1-1
CDR3 protein: CASSLYRTGDFNTEAFF

V gene: TRBV5-1
J gene: TRBJ2-7
CDR3 protein: CASSAGVPYEQYF

V gene: TRBV7-9
J gene: TRBJ2-1
CDR3 protein: CASSLAYQGKNEQFF

V gene: TRBV6-1
J gene: TRBJ1-5
CDR3 protein: CASSEGVGQPQHF

V gene: TRBV7-3
J gene: TRBJ2-7
CDR3 protein: CASSLSPSYEQYF